This paragraph reports one TCR beta chain. This specimen comes from a study of T cells after somatic rescue of genetic block. CDR3 size: 15 residues. Unmatched junction bases numbered 5, after V lost 4 bases and J lost 6 bases. Germline V gives CDR1 LNHDA, CDR2 SQIVND (reference sequence). Data came from immunoSEQ multiplex PCR; TCRdb stores just in-frame clones and leaves some out. This sample has roughly 120,000 clones, with about 89% found just once. This chain links TRBV19 with TRBJ1-5, with 11 bases identical to TRBD1. The TCR comes from a young woman. Specimen: peripheral blood mononuclear cells (PBMCs). Written as DNA, the CDR3 is TGTGCCAGTAGTAGTGGGACAGGGGGAAGTCAGCCCCAGCATTTT. Its protein is CASSSGTGGSQPQHF.